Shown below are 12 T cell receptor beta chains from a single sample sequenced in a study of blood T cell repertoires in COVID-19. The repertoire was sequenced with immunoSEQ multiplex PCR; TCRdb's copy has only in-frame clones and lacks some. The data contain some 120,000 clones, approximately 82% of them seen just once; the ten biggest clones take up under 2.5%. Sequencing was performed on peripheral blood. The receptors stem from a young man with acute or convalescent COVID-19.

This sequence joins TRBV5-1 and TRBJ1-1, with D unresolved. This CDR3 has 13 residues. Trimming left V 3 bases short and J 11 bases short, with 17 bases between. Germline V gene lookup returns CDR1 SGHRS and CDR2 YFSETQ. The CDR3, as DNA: TGCGCCAGCAGCTGGCCGTCTAGCGGGGAGGCTTTCTTT. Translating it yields CASSWPSSGEAFF.

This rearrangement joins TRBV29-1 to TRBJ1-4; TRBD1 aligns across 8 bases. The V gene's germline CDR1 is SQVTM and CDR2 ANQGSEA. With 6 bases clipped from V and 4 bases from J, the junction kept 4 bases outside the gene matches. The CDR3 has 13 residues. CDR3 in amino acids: CSVVRGLNEKLFF. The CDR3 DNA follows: TGCAGCGTAGTCAGGGGGCTTAATGAAAAACTGTTTTTT.

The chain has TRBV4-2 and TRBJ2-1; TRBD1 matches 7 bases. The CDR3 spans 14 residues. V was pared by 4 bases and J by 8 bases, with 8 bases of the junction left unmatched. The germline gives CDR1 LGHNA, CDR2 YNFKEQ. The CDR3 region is CASSLDRVLDEQFF. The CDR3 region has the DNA TGTGCCAGCAGCCTAGACAGGGTGTTGGATGAGCAGTTCTTC.

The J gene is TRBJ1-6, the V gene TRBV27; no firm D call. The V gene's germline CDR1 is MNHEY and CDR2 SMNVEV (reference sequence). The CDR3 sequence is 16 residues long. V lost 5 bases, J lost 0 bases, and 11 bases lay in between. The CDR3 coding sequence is TGTGCCAGCAGTGGAAGATACAGCTCCTATAATTCACCCCTCCACTTT. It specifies CASSGRYSSYNSPLHF.

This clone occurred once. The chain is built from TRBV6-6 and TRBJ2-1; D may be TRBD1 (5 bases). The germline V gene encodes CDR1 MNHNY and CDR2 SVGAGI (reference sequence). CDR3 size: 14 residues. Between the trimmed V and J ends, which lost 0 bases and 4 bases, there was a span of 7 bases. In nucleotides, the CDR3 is TGTGCCAGCAGTTACTCGACAGTGTACAATGAGCAGTTCTTC. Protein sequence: CASSYSTVYNEQFF.

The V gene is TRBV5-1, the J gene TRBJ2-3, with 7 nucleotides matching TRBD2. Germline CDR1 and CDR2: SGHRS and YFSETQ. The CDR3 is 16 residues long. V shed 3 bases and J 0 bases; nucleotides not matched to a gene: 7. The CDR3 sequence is CASSWAGSGSTDTQYF. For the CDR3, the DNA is TGCGCCAGCAGCTGGGCGGGTAGCGGGAGCACAGATACGCAGTATTTT.

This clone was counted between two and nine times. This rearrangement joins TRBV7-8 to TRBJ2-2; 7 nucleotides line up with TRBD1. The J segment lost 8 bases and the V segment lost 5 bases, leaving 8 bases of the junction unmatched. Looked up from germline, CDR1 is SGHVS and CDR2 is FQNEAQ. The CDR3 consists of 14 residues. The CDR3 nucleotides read TGTGCCAGCAGCACATCCGGGACAGTGGGGGAGCTGTTTTTT. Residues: CASSTSGTVGELFF.

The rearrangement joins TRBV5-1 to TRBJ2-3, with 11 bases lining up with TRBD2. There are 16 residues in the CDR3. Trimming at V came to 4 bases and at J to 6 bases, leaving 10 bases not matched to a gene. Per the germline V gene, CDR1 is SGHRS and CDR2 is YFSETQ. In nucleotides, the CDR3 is TGCGCCAGCAGCACCAAACTAGCGGGAGATTCGGATACGCAGTATTTT. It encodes CASSTKLAGDSDTQYF.

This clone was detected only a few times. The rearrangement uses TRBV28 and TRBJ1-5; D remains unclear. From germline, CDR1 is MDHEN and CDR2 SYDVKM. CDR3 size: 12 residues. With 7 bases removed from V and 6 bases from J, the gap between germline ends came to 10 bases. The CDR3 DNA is TGTGCCAGCACCGAGCGTGCTCAGCCCCAGCATTTT. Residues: CASTERAQPQHF.

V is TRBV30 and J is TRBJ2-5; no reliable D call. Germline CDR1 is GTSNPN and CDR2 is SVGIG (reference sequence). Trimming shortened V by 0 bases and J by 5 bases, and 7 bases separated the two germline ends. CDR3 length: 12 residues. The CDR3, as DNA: TGTGCCTGGAGTGTACTGGAGGAGACCCAGTACTTC. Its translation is CAWSVLEETQYF.

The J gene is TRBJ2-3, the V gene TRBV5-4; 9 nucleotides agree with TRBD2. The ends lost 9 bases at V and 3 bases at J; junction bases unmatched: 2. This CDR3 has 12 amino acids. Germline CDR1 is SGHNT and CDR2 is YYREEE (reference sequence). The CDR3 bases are TGTGCCATAGCGGGAGATACAGATACGCAGTATTTT. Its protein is CAIAGDTDTQYF.

The CDR3 DNA reads as TGTGCCAGCAGCGCGGGACAGGGTGACAATTCACCCCTCCACTTT. Its translation is CASSAGQGDNSPLHF. This rearrangement joins TRBV7-8 to TRBJ1-6, with 9 bases that match TRBD1. The germline V gene has CDR1 SGHVS and CDR2 FQNEAQ. CDR3 length equals 15 residues. Unmatched junction bases numbered 6, after V lost 5 bases and J lost 7 bases. Complete variable domain (other parts from reference TRBV7-8 and TRBJ1-6): GAGVSQSPRYKVAKRGQDVALRCDPISGHVSLFWYQQALGQGPEFLTYFQNEAQLDKSGLPSDRFFAERPEGSVSTLKIQRTQQEDSAVYLCASSAGQGDNSPLHFGNGTRLTVT.